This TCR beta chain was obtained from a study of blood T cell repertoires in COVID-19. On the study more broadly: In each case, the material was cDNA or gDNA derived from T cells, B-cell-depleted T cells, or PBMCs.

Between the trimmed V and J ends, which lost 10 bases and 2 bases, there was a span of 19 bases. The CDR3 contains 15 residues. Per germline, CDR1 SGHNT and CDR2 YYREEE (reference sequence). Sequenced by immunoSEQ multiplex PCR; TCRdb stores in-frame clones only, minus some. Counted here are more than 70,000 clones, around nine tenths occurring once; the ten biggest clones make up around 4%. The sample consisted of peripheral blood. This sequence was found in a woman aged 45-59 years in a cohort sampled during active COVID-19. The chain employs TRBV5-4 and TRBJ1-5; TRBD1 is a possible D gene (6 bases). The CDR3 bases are TGTGCCGTTTCCTCCCAAAAGGGGGGCAATCAGCCCCAGCATTTT. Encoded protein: CAVSSQKGGNQPQHF.